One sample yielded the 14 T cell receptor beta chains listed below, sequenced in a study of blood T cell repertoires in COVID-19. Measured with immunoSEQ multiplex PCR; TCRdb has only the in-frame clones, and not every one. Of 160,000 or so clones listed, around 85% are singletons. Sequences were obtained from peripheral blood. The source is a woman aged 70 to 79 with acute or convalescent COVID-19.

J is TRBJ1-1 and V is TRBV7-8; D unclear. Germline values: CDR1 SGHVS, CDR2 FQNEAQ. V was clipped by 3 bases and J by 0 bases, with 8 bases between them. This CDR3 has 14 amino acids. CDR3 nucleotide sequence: TGTGCCAGCAGCTTGCAACAGCTGAACACTGAAGCTTTCTTT. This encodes CASSLQQLNTEAFF.

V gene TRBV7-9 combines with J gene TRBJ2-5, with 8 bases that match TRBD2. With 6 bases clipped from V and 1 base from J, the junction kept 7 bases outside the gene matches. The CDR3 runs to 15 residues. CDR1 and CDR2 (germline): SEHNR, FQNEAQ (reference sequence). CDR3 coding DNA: TGTGCCAGCAGACGAGCGGGGGCCTCCCAAGAGACCCAGTACTTC. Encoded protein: CASRRAGASQETQYF. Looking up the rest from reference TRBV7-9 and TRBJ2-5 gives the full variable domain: DTGVSQNPRHKITKRGQNVTFRCDPISEHNRLYWYRQTLGQGPEFLTYFQNEAQLEKSRLLSDRFSAERPKGSFSTLEIQRTEQGDSAMYLCASRRAGASQETQYFGPGTRLLVL.

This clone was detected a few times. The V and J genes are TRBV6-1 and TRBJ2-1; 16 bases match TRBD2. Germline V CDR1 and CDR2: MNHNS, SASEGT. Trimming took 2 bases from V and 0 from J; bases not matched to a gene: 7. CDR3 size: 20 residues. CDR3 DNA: TGTGCCAGCAGTGAAATGGTGGGACTAGCGGGGGGGAGCTCCTACAATGAGCAGTTCTTC. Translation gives CASSEMVGLAGGSSYNEQFF.

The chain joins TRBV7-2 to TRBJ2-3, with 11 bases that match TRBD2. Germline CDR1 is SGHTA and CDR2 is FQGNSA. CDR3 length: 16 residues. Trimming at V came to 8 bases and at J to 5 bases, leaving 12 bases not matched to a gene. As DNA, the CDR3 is TGTGCCAGCGGGATAGCGGGGGGGCTTGTTGGAGATACGCAGTATTTT. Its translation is CASGIAGGLVGDTQYF.

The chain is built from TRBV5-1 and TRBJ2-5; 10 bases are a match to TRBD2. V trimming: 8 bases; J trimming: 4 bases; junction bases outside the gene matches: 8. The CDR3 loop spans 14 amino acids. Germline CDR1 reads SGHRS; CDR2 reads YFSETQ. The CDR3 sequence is CASSSSGRGETQYF. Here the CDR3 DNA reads TGCGCCAGTAGTTCTAGCGGGAGAGGAGAGACCCAGTACTTC.

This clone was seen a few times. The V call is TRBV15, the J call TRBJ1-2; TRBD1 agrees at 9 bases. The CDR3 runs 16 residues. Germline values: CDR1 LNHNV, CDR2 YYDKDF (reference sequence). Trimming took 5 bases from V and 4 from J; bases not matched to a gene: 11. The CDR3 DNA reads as TGTGCCACCAGCCGGAGGACAGGGGCGGTTGTCTATGGCTACACCTTC. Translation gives CATSRRTGAVVYGYTF.

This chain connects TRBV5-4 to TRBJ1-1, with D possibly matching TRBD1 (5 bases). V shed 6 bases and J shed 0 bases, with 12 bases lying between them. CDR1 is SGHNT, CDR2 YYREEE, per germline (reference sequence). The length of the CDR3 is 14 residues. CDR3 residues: CASKNQGMNTEAFF. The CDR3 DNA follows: TGTGCCAGCAAGAACCAGGGCATGAACACTGAAGCTTTCTTT.

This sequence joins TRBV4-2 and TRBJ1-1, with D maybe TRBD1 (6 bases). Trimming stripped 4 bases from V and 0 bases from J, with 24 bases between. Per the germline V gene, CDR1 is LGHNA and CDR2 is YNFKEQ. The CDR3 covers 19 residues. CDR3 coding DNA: TGTGCCAGCAGCCCCAATTCCGGGACACAACATGGCATGAACACTGAAGCTTTCTTT. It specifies CASSPNSGTQHGMNTEAFF.

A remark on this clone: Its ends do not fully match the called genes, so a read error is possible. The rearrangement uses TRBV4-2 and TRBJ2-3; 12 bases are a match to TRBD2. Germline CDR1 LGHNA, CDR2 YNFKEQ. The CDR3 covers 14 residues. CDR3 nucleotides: TGTGCCAGCAGCCAAGACATGCCTAGCGGGAGGGCCACCTTT. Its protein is CASSQDMPSGRATF.

For the CDR3, the DNA is TGTGCCAGCTCACCTTTGGGTTGGGACAGGGCAGGGAATGAGCAGTTCTTC. This translates into CASSPLGWDRAGNEQFF. The genes are TRBV18 and TRBJ2-1; 9 nucleotides match TRBD1. The CDR3 contains 17 residues. Germline lookup yields CDR1 KGHSH and CDR2 LQKENI. J was trimmed by 7 bases and V by 3 bases; bases with no gene match: 13. The full variable domain, rest sourced from reference TRBV18 and TRBJ2-1, is NAGVMQNPRHLVRRRGQEARLRCSPMKGHSHVYWYRQLPEEGLKFMVYLQKENIIDESGMPKERFSAEFPKEGPSILRIQQVVRGDSAAYFCASSPLGWDRAGNEQFFGPGTRLTVL.

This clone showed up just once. In DNA, the CDR3 is TGTGCCAGTAGGCCTGGCAGGGGGCTAGTTCAGCCCCAGCATTTT. Translating it yields CASRPGRGLVQPQHF. V gene TRBV19 combines with J gene TRBJ1-5; TRBD1 matches at 8 bases. V was pared by 6 bases and J by 6 bases, with 10 bases of the junction left unmatched. Germline V gene lookup returns CDR1 LNHDA and CDR2 SQIVND (reference sequence). CDR3 size: 15 residues.

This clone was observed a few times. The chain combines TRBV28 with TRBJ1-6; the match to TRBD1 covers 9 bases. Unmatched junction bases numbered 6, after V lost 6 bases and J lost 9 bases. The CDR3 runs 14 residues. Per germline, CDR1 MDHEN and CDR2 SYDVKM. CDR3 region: CASSRGQGLSPLHF. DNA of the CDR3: TGTGCCAGCAGCAGAGGACAGGGGCTTTCACCCCTCCACTTT.

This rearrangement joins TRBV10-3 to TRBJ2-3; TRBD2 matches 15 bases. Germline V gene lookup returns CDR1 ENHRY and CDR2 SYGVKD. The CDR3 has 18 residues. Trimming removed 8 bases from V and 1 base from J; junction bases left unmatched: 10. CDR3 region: CAIGGLAGGKPRTDTQYF. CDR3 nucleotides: TGTGCCATCGGAGGACTAGCGGGAGGGAAACCGCGCACAGATACGCAGTATTTT.

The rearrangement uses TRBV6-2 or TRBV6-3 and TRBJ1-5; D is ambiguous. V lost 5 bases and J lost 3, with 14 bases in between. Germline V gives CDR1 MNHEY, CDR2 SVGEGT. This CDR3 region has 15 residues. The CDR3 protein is CASSPATPNNQPQHF. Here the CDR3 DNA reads TGTGCCAGCAGTCCCGCGACACCAAACAATCAGCCCCAGCATTTT.